These T cell receptor beta chains were read from a single sample in a study of cytomegalovirus exposure and HLA in healthy donors. Data came from immunoSEQ multiplex PCR; TCRdb stores just in-frame clones and leaves some out. This sample has 200,000 to 250,000 clones, with around nine tenths found just once. The sample taken for sequencing was PBMCs. The receptors come from a woman aged 18-30 years in good health and CMV-seropositive. CDR3s include the opening cysteine and the closing phenylalanine or tryptophan. D genes are given only for firm matches. The size of a clone is reported for some rows only, either as once, few or many, or as a class for expanded clones.

size: -; D: -; V: TRBV19; J: TRBJ1-1; CDR3: CASTDGKGTEAFF; DNA: TGTGCCAGTACCGACGGGAAAGGAACTGAAGCTTTCTTT
size: -; D: -; V: TRBV10-2; J: TRBJ2-1; CDR3: CASSERRRQFF; DNA: TGCGCCAGCAGTGAGAGGAGGCGTCAGTTCTTC
size: few; D: TRBD2; V: TRBV27; J: TRBJ2-7; CDR3: CASSPPLTSGTYEQYF; DNA: TGTGCCAGCAGTCCCCCGTTGACTAGCGGGACTTACGAGCAGTACTTC
size: -; D: -; V: TRBV5-4; J: TRBJ1-5; CDR3: CASSYQGHSRGNQPQHF; DNA: TGTGCCAGCAGCTACCAGGGACATTCGCGGGGGAATCAGCCCCAGCATTTT
size: -; D: -; V: TRBV7-2; J: TRBJ1-1; CDR3: CASSLARVTEAFF; DNA: TGTGCCAGCAGCTTAGCCAGGGTCACTGAAGCTTTCTTT
size: -; D: TRBD2; V: TRBV7-2; J: TRBJ2-1; CDR3: CASSYSGSGYNEQFF; DNA: TGTGCCAGCAGCTATAGCGGGAGTGGGTACAATGAGCAGTTCTTC
size: -; D: TRBD1; V: TRBV19; J: TRBJ1-5; CDR3: CASSAGTGEGPQHF; DNA: TGTGCCAGTAGTGCCGGGACAGGGGAGGGGCCTCAGCATTTT
size: once; D: TRBD1; V: TRBV7-6; J: TRBJ1-3; CDR3: CASSPGTGNSGNTIYF; DNA: TGTGCCAGCAGCCCCGGGACAGGAAACTCTGGAAACACCATATATTTT
size: -; D: -; V: TRBV5-4; J: TRBJ2-1; CDR3: CASSLIIARNEQFF; DNA: TGTGCCAGCAGCTTGATTATCGCGCGTAATGAGCAGTTCTTC
size: -; D: -; V: TRBV19; J: TRBJ2-3; CDR3: CASSIWPGLRTDTQYF; DNA: TGTGCCAGTAGTATTTGGCCGGGACTTCGCACAGATACGCAGTATTTT
size: -; D: -; V: TRBV5-4; J: TRBJ1-4; CDR3: CASSPQGMGEKLFF; DNA: TGTGCCAGCAGCCCACAGGGTATGGGTGAAAAACTGTTTTTT
size: -; D: -; V: TRBV6-6; J: TRBJ2-7; CDR3: CASSHGLPASYEQYF; DNA: TGTGCCAGCAGTCACGGGTTACCCGCCTCCTACGAGCAGTACTTC
size: once; D: -; V: TRBV2; J: TRBJ2-1; CDR3: CASRGYGLPRNEQFF; DNA: TGTGCCAGCAGGGGATACGGACTACCGAGGAATGAGCAGTTCTTC
size: -; D: TRBD1; V: TRBV9; J: TRBJ2-7; CDR3: CARRGPPWYEQYF; DNA: TGTGCCAGGAGGGGGCCACCATGGTACGAGCAGTACTTC
size: -; D: TRBD2; V: TRBV11-2; J: TRBJ2-7; CDR3: CASSLVPSGIYEQYF; DNA: TGTGCCAGCAGCTTAGTGCCTAGCGGGATCTACGAGCAGTACTTC
size: -; D: TRBD2; V: TRBV6-5; J: TRBJ2-1; CDR3: CASKRSREGRDEQFF; DNA: TGTGCCAGCAAAAGGTCGCGGGAGGGCCGGGATGAGCAGTTCTTC
size: -; D: -; V: TRBV30; J: TRBJ2-3; CDR3: CAWSHPRDSRTTDTQYF; DNA: TGTGCCTGGAGTCACCCCCGGGACTCCAGGACCACAGATACGCAGTATTTT
size: -; D: TRBD2; V: TRBV2; J: TRBJ2-1; CDR3: CASSFSGTSGSVEQFF; DNA: TGTGCCAGCAGTTTTTCCGGGACTAGCGGGAGCGTTGAGCAGTTCTTC
size: -; D: -; V: TRBV27; J: TRBJ1-5; CDR3: CASSLSSGNQPQHF; DNA: TGTGCCAGCAGTTTATCTAGTGGCAATCAGCCCCAGCATTTT
size: -; D: -; V: TRBV6-1; J: TRBJ1-3; CDR3: CASSVSGVAGNTIYF; DNA: TGTGCCAGCAGTGTGTCGGGGGTGGCTGGAAACACCATATATTTT
size: -; D: -; V: TRBV2; J: TRBJ1-5; CDR3: CASSLGEDQPQHF; DNA: TGTGCCAGCAGTCTAGGGGAGGATCAGCCCCAGCATTTT
size: -; D: -; V: TRBV11-2; J: TRBJ2-1; CDR3: CASSLDLRQSSYNEQFF; DNA: TGTGCCAGCAGCTTAGACTTGAGGCAAAGCTCCTACAATGAGCAGTTCTTC
size: -; D: TRBD1; V: TRBV7-2; J: TRBJ1-4; CDR3: CASSLGAGTGNEKLFF; DNA: TGTGCCAGCAGCTTAGGGGCCGGGACAGGAAATGAAAAACTGTTTTTT
size: -; D: -; V: TRBV11-1; J: TRBJ2-1; CDR3: CASSPPGSDEQFF; DNA: TGTGCCAGCAGCCCGCCCGGGTCGGATGAGCAGTTCTTC
size: -; D: TRBD2; V: TRBV9; J: TRBJ2-1; CDR3: CASSFHSGRNYNEQFF; DNA: TGTGCCAGCAGCTTTCATAGCGGGAGGAATTACAATGAGCAGTTCTTC
size: -; D: TRBD1; V: TRBV19; J: TRBJ2-5; CDR3: CASSLGTGGLETQYF; DNA: TGTGCCAGTAGTCTAGGGACAGGAGGTTTGGAGACCCAGTACTTC
size: -; D: TRBD2; V: TRBV27; J: TRBJ2-7; CDR3: CASRLAGVAVGEQYF; DNA: TGTGCCAGCAGATTAGCGGGAGTAGCTGTAGGGGAGCAGTACTTC
size: few; D: TRBD2; V: TRBV6-1; J: TRBJ2-3; CDR3: CASSEGIAGLADTQYF; DNA: TGTGCCAGCAGTGAAGGTATAGCGGGGTTGGCCGATACGCAGTATTTT
size: once; D: -; V: TRBV7-8; J: TRBJ2-5; CDR3: CASRPPWGVQETQYF; DNA: TGTGCCAGCAGGCCTCCGTGGGGGGTACAAGAGACCCAGTACTTC
size: -; D: -; V: TRBV29-1; J: TRBJ2-2; CDR3: CSVIGGTNTGELFF; DNA: TGCAGCGTTATAGGGGGAACGAACACCGGGGAGCTGTTTTTT
size: -; D: TRBD1; V: TRBV6-4; J: TRBJ2-7; CDR3: CASRKRGQPNKIPYEQYF; DNA: TGTGCCAGCAGGAAACGGGGACAGCCTAATAAGATTCCCTACGAGCAGTACTTC
size: -; D: -; V: TRBV11-2; J: TRBJ1-3; CDR3: CASSSLRGRRRGNTIYF; DNA: TGTGCCAGCAGTAGTCTCCGAGGGCGGCGTCGAGGAAACACCATATATTTT
size: once; D: -; V: TRBV5-1; J: TRBJ2-1; CDR3: CASRRVDPNNEQFF; DNA: TGCGCCAGCCGCCGGGTAGATCCCAACAATGAGCAGTTCTTC
size: -; D: TRBD1; V: TRBV19; J: TRBJ1-2; CDR3: CASSEGAYGYTF; DNA: TGTGCCAGTAGCGAGGGGGCATATGGCTACACCTTC
size: -; D: TRBD1; V: TRBV19; J: TRBJ1-1; CDR3: CASRIGQGAMNTEAFF; DNA: TGTGCCAGTAGAATCGGACAGGGGGCTATGAACACTGAAGCTTTCTTT
size: -; D: TRBD2; V: TRBV14; J: TRBJ2-7; CDR3: CASSLPGLAGVREQYF; DNA: TGTGCCAGCAGCCTCCCGGGACTAGCGGGAGTACGGGAGCAGTACTTC
size: -; D: TRBD2; V: TRBV4-2; J: TRBJ2-7; CDR3: CASSQEISGGYEQYF; DNA: TGTGCCAGCAGCCAAGAGATTAGCGGGGGATACGAGCAGTACTTC
size: -; D: TRBD1; V: TRBV9; J: TRBJ1-4; CDR3: CASSDGTGGGKLFF; DNA: TGTGCCAGCAGCGACGGGACAGGGGGCGGGAAACTGTTTTTT
size: -; D: TRBD2; V: TRBV5-1; J: TRBJ2-2; CDR3: CASSFSGSTGELFF; DNA: TGCGCCAGCAGCTTTAGCGGGAGCACCGGGGAGCTGTTTTTT